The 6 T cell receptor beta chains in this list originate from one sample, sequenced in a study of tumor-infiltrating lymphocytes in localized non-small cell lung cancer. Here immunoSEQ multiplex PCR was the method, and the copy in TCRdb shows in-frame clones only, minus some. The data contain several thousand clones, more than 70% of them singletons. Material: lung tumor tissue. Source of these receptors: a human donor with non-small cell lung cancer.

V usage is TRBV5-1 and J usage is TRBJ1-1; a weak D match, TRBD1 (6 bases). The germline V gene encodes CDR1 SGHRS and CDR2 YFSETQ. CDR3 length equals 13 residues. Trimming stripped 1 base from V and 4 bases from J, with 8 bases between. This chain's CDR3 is CASSLRGGTEAFF. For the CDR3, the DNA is TGCGCCAGCAGCTTGAGGGGGGGCACTGAAGCTTTCTTT. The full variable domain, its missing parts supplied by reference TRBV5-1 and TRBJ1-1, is KAGVTQTPRYLIKTRGQQVTLSCSPISGHRSVSWYQQTPGQGLQFLFEYFSETQRNKGNFPGRFSGRQFSNSRSEMNVSTLELGDSALYLCASSLRGGTEAFFGQGTRLTVV.

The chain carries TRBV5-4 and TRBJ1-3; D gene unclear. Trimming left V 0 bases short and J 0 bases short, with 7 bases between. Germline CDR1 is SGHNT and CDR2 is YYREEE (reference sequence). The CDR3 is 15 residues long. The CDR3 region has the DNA TGTGCCAGCAGCTTGGCAGGCGCCTCTGGAAACACCATATATTTT. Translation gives CASSLAGASGNTIYF.

The CDR3 bases are TGCAGCGCTGGGAGAGGGGCGGGTGAGCAGTACTTC. Translating it yields CSAGRGAGEQYF. The genes are TRBV29-1 and TRBJ2-7, with D perhaps given as TRBD1 or TRBD2 (5 bases each). Trimming left V 7 bases short and J 7 bases short, with 17 bases between. The germline CDR1 and CDR2 sequences are SQVTM and ANQGSEA. The CDR3 consists of 12 residues.

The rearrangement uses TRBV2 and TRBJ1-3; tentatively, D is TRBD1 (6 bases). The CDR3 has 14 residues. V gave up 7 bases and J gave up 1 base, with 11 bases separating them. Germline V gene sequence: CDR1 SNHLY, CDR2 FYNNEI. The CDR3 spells CASTGDRSGNTIYF. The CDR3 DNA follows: TGTGCCAGCACTGGTGACAGGTCTGGAAACACCATATATTTT.

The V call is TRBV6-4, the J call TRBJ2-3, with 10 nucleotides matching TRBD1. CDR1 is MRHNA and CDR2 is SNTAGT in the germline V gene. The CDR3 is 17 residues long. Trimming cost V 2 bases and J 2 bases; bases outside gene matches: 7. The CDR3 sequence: CASSDTAGQGTTDTQYF. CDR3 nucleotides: TGTGCCAGCAGTGACACAGCGGGACAGGGGACCACAGATACGCAGTATTTT.

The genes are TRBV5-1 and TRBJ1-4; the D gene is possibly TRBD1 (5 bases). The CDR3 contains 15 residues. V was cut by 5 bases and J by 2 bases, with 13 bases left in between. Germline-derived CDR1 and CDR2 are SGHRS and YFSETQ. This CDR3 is CASRPGAGTNEKLFF. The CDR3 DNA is TGCGCCAGCAGACCTGGGGCAGGGACTAATGAAAAACTGTTTTTT. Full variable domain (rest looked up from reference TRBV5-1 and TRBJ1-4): KAGVTQTPRYLIKTRGQQVTLSCSPISGHRSVSWYQQTPGQGLQFLFEYFSETQRNKGNFPGRFSGRQFSNSRSEMNVSTLELGDSALYLCASRPGAGTNEKLFFGSGTQLSVL.